This TCR beta chain originates from a study of cytomegalovirus exposure and HLA in healthy donors. Study observations and caveats: Testing in vitro showed a few CMV-associated chains specific for CMV antigens.

About this clone: Antigen specificity is unknown.

Germline CDR1 is MNHEY and CDR2 is SVGAGI. V gave up 10 bases and J gave up 4 bases, with 20 bases separating them. The CDR3 runs 14 residues. Assay used: immunoSEQ multiplex PCR; TCRdb lists only in-frame clones, some missing. In the table there are over 200,000 clones, over 80% of which are singletons. This TCR came from a woman between 18 and 30 years old in good health and CMV-seronegative. The sample taken for sequencing was PBMCs. The chain uses TRBV6-5 and TRBJ2-7; D is possibly TRBD1 (7 bases). The CDR3 nucleotides are TGTGCCACTCGATCCCAGGGGGGCTTATACGAGCAGTACTTC. It specifies CATRSQGGLYEQYF.